Each of the 3 T cell receptor beta chains below was sequenced from the same sample in a study of cytomegalovirus exposure and HLA in healthy donors. Amplification used 60 Vbeta primers and 13 Jbeta primers. Sequencing was performed with immunoSEQ multiplex PCR; in TCRdb, only in-frame clones are kept and a portion is missing. Of roughly 180,000 clones listed, 84% are singletons. The source material was PBMCs. The receptors stem from a girl between 5 and 17 years old in good health and CMV-seropositive.

The chain combines TRBV28 with TRBJ1-4; D might be TRBD1 (5 bases). The CDR3 totals 18 residues. Germline V gene data show CDR1 as MDHEN and CDR2 as SYDVKM. Trimming took 2 bases from V and 7 from J, leaving 23 bases between them. The CDR3 is CASSLKGFRAPLGEKLFF. The CDR3 DNA sequence: TGTGCCAGCAGTTTAAAGGGGTTCAGGGCCCCCCTGGGTGAAAAACTGTTTTTT.

The gene calls are TRBV6-5 and TRBJ2-1, with TRBD2 identical over 10 bases. Germline V gene data show CDR1 as MNHEY and CDR2 as SVGAGI. The CDR3 loop spans 15 amino acids. V was pared by 6 bases and J by 6 bases, with 8 bases of the junction left unmatched. This chain's CDR3 is CASRGLAGDANEQFF. CDR3 in DNA: TGTGCCAGCAGGGGGCTAGCGGGGGACGCCAATGAGCAGTTCTTC.

This chain links TRBV7-9 with TRBJ2-3; TRBD1 matches at 8 bases. The V segment lost 5 bases and the J segment 7 bases; nucleotides outside the gene matches: 11. CDR1 is SEHNR, CDR2 FQNEAQ, per germline (reference sequence). The CDR3 totals 15 residues. CDR3 region: CASSSGGQGSHTQYF. CDR3 in DNA: TGTGCCAGCAGCAGCGGAGGACAGGGATCACATACGCAGTATTTT.